This TCR beta chain was captured in a study of PD-1 blockade in classical Hodgkin lymphoma. The CDR3 is 16 residues long. V dropped 3 bases and J dropped 8 bases, with 22 bases sitting between them. CDR1 and CDR2 from the germline V gene are PRHDT and FYEKMQ (reference sequence). TCRdb keeps only in-frame clones here, not all; method: immunoSEQ multiplex PCR. The sample carries around 40,000 clones, about 77% recorded once. Every patient had relapsed following autologous stem cell transplantation, and cohorts differed in brentuximab vedotin exposure. On this clone: Its antigen is unknown.

Study-level points and caveats: The diversity seen at baseline in complete responders resembled that of newly diagnosed patients. When set against healthy donors, newly diagnosed patients were reported to show lower baseline TCR diversity.

This chain connects TRBV13 to TRBJ1-2; D is perhaps TRBD1 (5 bases). The sequence derives from a human donor with classical Hodgkin lymphoma. Material: peripheral blood mononuclear cells (PBMCs), obtained at baseline. The CDR3 DNA is TGTGCCAGCAGCTTCCGGGGGGGACGGTCTGGATACGGCTACACCTTC. This codes for CASSFRGGRSGYGYTF.